The 26 T cell receptor beta chains below were found in one sample sequenced in a study of long-term antiretroviral therapy in people with HIV. Version v3.0 of the immunoSEQ assay was performed at survey level. The table came from immunoSEQ multiplex PCR; TCRdb's copy has only in-frame clones and leaves some out. The data show about 25,000 clones, approximately 83% seen once. The specimen was unsorted PBMCs, collected 1.2 years after starting antiretroviral therapy. All receptors derive from a man in his fifties or sixties with HIV.

The chain is built from TRBV30 and TRBJ1-4, with unresolved D. Germline CDR1 is GTSNPN and CDR2 is SVGIG (reference sequence). Trimming cost V 4 bases and J 0 bases, with 15 bases left between them. The CDR3 is 16 residues long. The CDR3 DNA is TGTGCCTGGACCCCGGGATCTTTTGCAACTAATGAAAAACTGTTTTTT. Translation gives CAWTPGSFATNEKLFF.

The V gene is TRBV6-1, the J gene TRBJ2-3; D is undetermined. The germline V gene encodes CDR1 MNHNS and CDR2 SASEGT. The CDR3 sequence is 13 residues long. The V gene lost 7 bases and the J gene lost 1 base, with 9 bases spanning the gap. CDR3 amino acids: CASIRGGTDTQYF. The CDR3 nucleotides are TGTGCCAGCATACGAGGCGGCACAGATACGCAGTATTTT.

The chain employs TRBV2 and TRBJ1-2, with D uncertain. The V end was cut by 2 bases, the J end by 4 bases, with 14 bases between. CDR1 and CDR2 from the germline V gene are SNHLY and FYNNEI. The CDR3 length is 15 residues. CDR3: CASSESVVGGYGYTF. The CDR3 nucleotides are TGTGCCAGCAGTGAATCGGTGGTGGGCGGCTATGGCTACACCTTC.

This clone has a single count. The V call is TRBV27, the J call TRBJ1-2, with 7 bases fitting TRBD1. Germline loops: CDR1 MNHEY, CDR2 SMNVEV (reference sequence). V was clipped by 5 bases and J by 4 bases; unmatched bases: 7. The length of the CDR3 is 14 residues. CDR3: CASSPGTASYGYTF. In DNA form, the CDR3 reads TGTGCCAGCAGTCCCGGGACAGCCAGCTATGGCTACACCTTC.

The chain carries TRBV7-8 and TRBJ1-5, with D unresolved. The CDR3 sequence is 13 residues long. Germline loops: CDR1 SGHVS, CDR2 FQNEAQ. Trimming cost V 3 bases and J 1 base, with 4 bases left between them. The CDR3 here is CASSFVSNQPQHF. The CDR3 nucleotides are TGTGCCAGCAGCTTTGTGAGCAATCAGCCCCAGCATTTT.

The chain recombines TRBV9 with TRBJ2-3; no clear D. There are 14 residues in the CDR3. Trimming cost V 0 bases and J 2 bases, with 7 bases left between them. Germline loops: CDR1 SGDLS, CDR2 YYNGEE. The CDR3 nucleotides read TGTGCCAGCAGCGTAGAAACGGCCACAGATACGCAGTATTTT. Protein: CASSVETATDTQYF.

This clone turned up a few times. The chain employs TRBV6-5 and TRBJ1-1, with D maybe TRBD1 (5 bases). This CDR3 is built from 15 residues. Germline-derived CDR1 and CDR2 are MNHEY and SVGAGI. Between the trimmed V and J ends, which lost 8 bases and 0 bases, there was a span of 16 bases. For the CDR3, the DNA is TGTGCCAGCCTCAGACGGGGCGACTTGAACACTGAAGCTTTCTTT. Amino acid sequence: CASLRRGDLNTEAFF.

V is TRBV7-3 and J is TRBJ2-2; D is undetermined. V was clipped by 7 bases and J by 2 bases, with 11 bases between them. CDR1 SGHTA and CDR2 FQGTGA come from the germline V gene. The CDR3 is made up of 14 amino acids. CDR3 loop: CASTPGRNTGELFF. In DNA, the CDR3 is TGTGCCAGCACCCCCGGCCGAAACACCGGGGAGCTGTTTTTT.

The rearrangement joins TRBV4-2 to TRBJ1-1, with TRBD1 as a possible D gene (6 bases). Germline values: CDR1 LGHNA, CDR2 YNFKEQ. The CDR3 runs 15 residues. Trimming cost V 0 bases and J 7 bases, with 15 bases left between them. The CDR3 here is CASSQDLRGSNEAFF. For the CDR3, the DNA is TGTGCCAGCAGCCAAGATTTGAGGGGGTCTAATGAAGCTTTCTTT.

The V and J genes are TRBV2 and TRBJ2-1; D is possibly TRBD2 (6 bases). V lost 7 bases to trimming and J lost 4 bases, with 17 bases between them. From germline, CDR1 is SNHLY and CDR2 FYNNEI. CDR3 length: 15 residues. The CDR3: CASKAWASAYNEQFF. CDR3 nucleotides: TGTGCCAGCAAGGCCTGGGCTAGCGCATACAATGAGCAGTTCTTC. Drawing the rest from reference TRBV2 and TRBJ2-1, the complete variable domain is EPEVTQTPSHQVTQMGQEVILRCVPISNHLYFYWYRQILGQKVEFLVSFYNNEISEKSEIFDDQFSVERPDGSNFTLKIRSTKLEDSAMYFCASKAWASAYNEQFFGPGTRLTVL.

This rearrangement joins TRBV27 to TRBJ1-1; no definite D call. The length of the CDR3 is 14 residues. Germline loops: CDR1 MNHEY, CDR2 SMNVEV (reference sequence). V lost 6 bases to trimming and J lost 4 bases, with 15 bases between them. Here the CDR3 reads CASRLDPRVTEAFF. The DNA of the CDR3 is TGTGCCAGCAGGCTCGACCCGAGAGTCACTGAAGCTTTCTTT.

This clone was counted once. The chain links TRBV9 to TRBJ2-1; 9 nucleotides align to TRBD2. Per the germline V gene, CDR1 is SGDLS and CDR2 is YYNGEE. The CDR3 totals 19 residues. Trimming took 0 bases from V and 0 from J; bases not matched to a gene: 10. This CDR3 is CASSVAGGGETFSYNEQFF. The CDR3 nucleotides are TGTGCCAGCAGCGTAGCTGGCGGGGGGGAAACATTCTCCTACAATGAGCAGTTCTTC.

The genes are TRBV27 and TRBJ2-7; 9 positions agree with TRBD1. Germline CDR1 and CDR2: MNHEY and SMNVEV (reference sequence). There are 13 residues in the CDR3. J gave up 7 bases and V 6 bases, and 7 bases lay outside the gene matches. Here the CDR3 DNA reads TGTGCCAGCAGACTCACAGGGGGCGGGGAGCAGTACTTC. Translation: CASRLTGGGEQYF.

The chain links TRBV18 to TRBJ2-5; the match to TRBD1 covers 7 bases. CDR1 and CDR2 from the germline V gene are KGHSH and LQKENI. The CDR3 has 14 amino acids. Unmatched junction bases numbered 4, after V lost 1 base and J lost 5 bases. This chain's CDR3 is CASSPQGAFETQYF. CDR3 nucleotide sequence: TGTGCCAGCTCACCACAGGGGGCATTTGAGACCCAGTACTTC.

This chain joins TRBV4-3 and TRBJ1-6; D is undetermined. This CDR3 region has 15 residues. V dropped 0 bases and J dropped 4 bases, with 7 bases sitting between them. In germline, CDR1 is LGHNA, CDR2 YSLEER. The CDR3 sequence is CASSQDQIYNSPLHF. CDR3 coding DNA: TGCGCCAGCAGCCAAGATCAGATTTATAATTCACCCCTCCACTTT.

The J gene is TRBJ1-2, the V gene TRBV6-5; D unresolved. The CDR3 loop spans 16 amino acids. Looked up from germline, CDR1 is MNHEY and CDR2 is SVGAGI. With 3 bases removed from V and 1 base from J, the gap between germline ends came to 15 bases. The CDR3 DNA is TGTGCCAGCAGTTATAGGGAAAGTGGGGATAACTATGGCTACACCTTC. It translates to CASSYRESGDNYGYTF.

The chain links TRBV5-6 to TRBJ1-1; 7 positions agree with TRBD1. There are 17 residues in the CDR3. Germline V gene lookup returns CDR1 SGHDT and CDR2 YYEEEE. J was trimmed by 2 bases and V by 3 bases; bases with no gene match: 13. The CDR3 sequence is CASSSDQGGGRNTEAFF. The CDR3 DNA sequence: TGTGCCAGCAGCTCAGATCAGGGGGGCGGGCGAAACACTGAAGCTTTCTTT.

The rearrangement uses TRBV7-9 and TRBJ2-7, with D perhaps TRBD1 (6 bases). CDR3 length: 15 residues. Germline V gives CDR1 SEHNR, CDR2 FQNEAQ (reference sequence). V was trimmed by 1 base and J by 4 bases, leaving 14 bases between them. CDR3 sequence: CASSLVTGVFYEQYF. The CDR3 bases are TGTGCCAGCAGCTTAGTGACAGGTGTATTTTACGAGCAGTACTTC.

The J gene is TRBJ1-2, the V gene TRBV7-9, with 9 nucleotides matching TRBD1. The V gene's germline CDR1 is SEHNR and CDR2 FQNEAQ (reference sequence). This CDR3 has 16 amino acids. V shed 5 bases and J 2 bases; nucleotides not matched to a gene: 9. In DNA, the CDR3 is TGTGCCAGCAGCCTCCGGGACAGGGAAGGAAACTATGGCTACACCTTC. Its translation: CASSLRDREGNYGYTF.

The rearrangement uses TRBV9 and TRBJ2-4, with 12 bases aligning to TRBD2. Germline V CDR1 and CDR2: SGDLS, YYNGEE. The CDR3 has 15 amino acids. Losses at the gene ends were 2 bases for V and 7 bases for J; bases not matched to a gene: 4. Written as DNA, the CDR3 is TGTGCCAGCAGCGTTTCTAGCGGGGGGGCGAACATTCAGTACTTC. Translating gives CASSVSSGGANIQYF.

This chain connects TRBV10-3 to TRBJ2-1, with 9 bases matching TRBD2. CDR1 is ENHRY, CDR2 SYGVKD, per germline. The CDR3 covers 17 residues. Unmatched junction bases numbered 8, after V lost 0 bases and J lost 5 bases. The CDR3 region has the DNA TGTGCCATCAGTGAGTCGAGGGCTAGCGGGGACCACAATGAGCAGTTCTTC. Protein sequence: CAISESRASGDHNEQFF.

V gene TRBV18 combines with J gene TRBJ1-2, with D unclear. CDR3 length equals 13 residues. V lost 8 bases and J lost 6, with 16 bases in between. From germline, CDR1 is KGHSH and CDR2 LQKENI. CDR3 amino acids: CASRLVVLDGYTF. CDR3 coding DNA: TGTGCCAGCCGTCTTGTGGTTCTCGATGGCTACACCTTC.

This rearrangement joins TRBV19 to TRBJ2-1; D unclear. The CDR3 runs 13 residues. Trimming left V 3 bases short and J 6 bases short, with 9 bases between. From germline, CDR1 is LNHDA and CDR2 SQIVND (reference sequence). As DNA, the CDR3 is TGTGCCAGTAGTATGGGAACCCTCAATGAGCAGTTCTTC. Residues: CASSMGTLNEQFF.

The chain employs TRBV11-3 and TRBJ2-3, with unresolved D. Trimming took 4 bases from V and 5 from J, leaving 10 bases between them. The CDR3 totals 13 residues. Looked up from germline, CDR1 is SGHNT and CDR2 is YENEEA. The CDR3 loop reads CASSSYSEDTQYF. The CDR3 region has the DNA TGTGCCAGCAGCTCTTACTCGGAAGATACGCAGTATTTT. Using reference TRBV11-3 and TRBJ2-3 for the parts outside the CDR3, the full variable domain is EAGVVQSPRYKIIEKKQPVAFWCNPISGHNTLYWYLQNLGQGPELLIRYENEEAVDDSQLPKDRFSAERLKGVDSTLKIQPAELGDSAVYLCASSSYSEDTQYFGPGTRLTVL.

The chain joins TRBV27 to TRBJ1-2; D not resolved. V lost 0 bases to trimming and J lost 7 bases, with 15 bases between them. The CDR3 extends over 15 amino acids. The germline CDR1 and CDR2 sequences are MNHEY and SMNVEV (reference sequence). Written as DNA, the CDR3 is TGTGCCAGCAGTTTATCGCCGGCAGGTTTCACTGGCTACACCTTC. This encodes CASSLSPAGFTGYTF.

This rearrangement joins TRBV27 to TRBJ1-1; possibly TRBD1 for D (5 bases). V was trimmed by 8 bases and J by 4 bases, leaving 14 bases between them. This CDR3 has 13 amino acids. CDR1 and CDR2 from the germline V gene are MNHEY and SMNVEV (reference sequence). CDR3 DNA sequence: TGTGCCAGCGCCCCCTGGGGGTCCACTGAAGCTTTCTTT. It codes for CASAPWGSTEAFF.